This T cell receptor (beta chain) was documented in a study of T cell changes during pregnancy in multiple sclerosis. Germline CDR1 SGHTA, CDR2 FQGNSA. The germline V and J ends were trimmed by 5 bases and 0 bases, with 11 bases remaining between them. The length of the CDR3 is 15 residues. The method was immunoSEQ multiplex PCR; TCRdb's version includes in-frame clones alone and lacks a portion of them. This table holds some 67,000 clones, approximately 91% found once. This clonotype originated in a female donor with multiple sclerosis, enrolled in a pregnancy study. V usage is TRBV7-2 and J usage is TRBJ1-5; D is unresolved. The sequences come from peripheral blood, collected in the first trimester of pregnancy. The chain's CDR3 is CASSPRVTSNQPQHF. In DNA form, the CDR3 reads TGTGCCAGCAGCCCTAGAGTTACTAGCAATCAGCCCCAGCATTTT.